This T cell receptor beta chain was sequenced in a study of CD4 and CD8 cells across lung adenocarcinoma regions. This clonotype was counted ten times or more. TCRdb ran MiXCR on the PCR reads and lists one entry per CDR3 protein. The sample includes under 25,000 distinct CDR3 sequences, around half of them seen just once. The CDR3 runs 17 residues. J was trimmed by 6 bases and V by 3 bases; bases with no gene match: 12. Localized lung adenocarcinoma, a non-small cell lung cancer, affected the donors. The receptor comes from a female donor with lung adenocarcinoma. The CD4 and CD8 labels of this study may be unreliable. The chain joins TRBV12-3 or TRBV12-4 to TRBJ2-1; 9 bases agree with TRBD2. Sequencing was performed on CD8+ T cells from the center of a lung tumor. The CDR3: CASSFGYGAGGGNEQFF. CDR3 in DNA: TGTGCCAGCAGTTTTGGGTATGGGGCGGGAGGGGGCAATGAGCAGTTCTTC.